One sample yielded the 14 T cell receptor beta chains listed below, sequenced in a study of cytomegalovirus exposure and HLA in healthy donors. PCR employed 60 Vbeta and 13 Jbeta primers. Generated by immunoSEQ multiplex PCR, the TCRdb table keeps only in-frame clones and is missing some. Here the sample spans around 250,000 clones, roughly 91% being singletons. Sequencing input: PBMCs. These TCRs come from a girl aged 2 to 10 in good health and CMV-seronegative.

V is TRBV6-6 and J is TRBJ2-7, with 14 positions matching TRBD2. Germline V lookup: CDR1 MNHNY, CDR2 SVGAGI (reference sequence). CDR3 length equals 15 residues. The V segment lost 7 bases and the J segment 2 bases; nucleotides outside the gene matches: 4. The CDR3 DNA reads TGTGCCAGCACCGGACTAGCGGGGGGCCCCTACGAGCAGTACTTC. This translates into CASTGLAGGPYEQYF.

The chain uses TRBV6-1 and TRBJ2-4; D is possibly TRBD1 (7 bases). The CDR3 is made up of 17 amino acids. V lost 2 bases and J 8 bases, leaving 22 bases between the germline ends. Germline V CDR1 and CDR2: MNHNS, SASEGT. In nucleotides, the CDR3 is TGTGCCAGCAGTGAACCCAGACAGGGCCAAAGGGGGGACATTCAGTACTTC. Its protein product is CASSEPRQGQRGDIQYF.

The V and J genes are TRBV29-1 and TRBJ2-2; TRBD2 might be the D (6 bases). CDR3 length equals 15 residues. Trimming took 7 bases from V and 6 from J, leaving 21 bases between them. Per the germline V gene, CDR1 is SQVTM and CDR2 is ANQGSEA. The CDR3 loop reads CSAQVEGVPPGELFF. For the CDR3, the DNA is TGCAGCGCCCAGGTGGAGGGAGTCCCTCCCGGGGAGCTGTTTTTT.

This chain joins TRBV19 and TRBJ1-5; D gene uncertain. V lost 8 bases to trimming and J lost 6 bases, with 17 bases between them. The germline gives CDR1 LNHDA, CDR2 SQIVND (reference sequence). The CDR3 contains 14 residues. This CDR3 is CASYDEEVGQPQHF. The CDR3 coding sequence is TGTGCCAGTTACGACGAGGAGGTTGGTCAGCCCCAGCATTTT.

The chain recombines TRBV19 with TRBJ1-5; TRBD1 matches at 8 bases. V was pared by 3 bases and J by 6 bases, with 4 bases of the junction left unmatched. CDR1 and CDR2 from the germline V gene are LNHDA and SQIVND (reference sequence). CDR3 length equals 14 residues. The CDR3 here is CASSIARGLQPQHF. The CDR3 DNA reads as TGTGCCAGTAGTATTGCCAGGGGGCTTCAGCCCCAGCATTTT.

Comment on this clone: The sample contains more than one DNA sequence encoding this CDR3. The chain couples TRBV28 to TRBJ1-2, with D perhaps TRBD1 (6 bases). Trimming pared 7 bases from V and 11 bases from J, leaving 20 bases between. Germline CDR1 and CDR2: MDHEN and SYDVKM. The CDR3 contains 13 residues. The CDR3 sequence: CASTLGGGELYTF. The CDR3 DNA sequence: TGTGCCAGCACCCTCGGGGGGGGCGAATTGTACACCTTC.

The rearrangement uses TRBV19 and TRBJ2-7; tentatively, D is TRBD2 (5 bases). The CDR3 covers 13 residues. CDR1 LNHDA and CDR2 SQIVND come from the germline V gene (reference sequence). Trimming took off 6 bases at V and 4 bases at J, with 13 bases between the two ends. In DNA form, the CDR3 reads TGTGCCAGTAGCCCGGGGTCTGGGTACGAGCAGTACTTC. It encodes CASSPGSGYEQYF.

This clone was seen just once. DNA for the CDR3: TGTGCCACCAGCAGAGATCTCGGACAGATAGGTGGCTACACCTTC. This translates into CATSRDLGQIGGYTF. V is TRBV15 and J is TRBJ1-2; perhaps TRBD1 as D (6 bases). This CDR3 has 15 amino acids. Germline V gene sequence: CDR1 LNHNV, CDR2 YYDKDF (reference sequence). Deletions cut 0 bases from V and 7 bases from J, with 15 bases between. Drawing the rest from reference TRBV15 and TRBJ1-2, the complete variable domain is DAMVIQNPRYQVTQFGKPVTLSCSQTLNHNVMYWYQQKSSQAPKLLFHYYDKDFNNEADTPDNFQSRRPNTSFCFLDIRSPGLGDTAMYLCATSRDLGQIGGYTFGSGTRLTVV.

V is TRBV5-1 and J is TRBJ1-2; D remains unclear. The germline gives CDR1 SGHRS, CDR2 YFSETQ. This CDR3 has 13 amino acids. Trimming pared 2 bases from V and 6 bases from J, leaving 11 bases between. The CDR3, as DNA: TGCGCCAGCAGCTTTGAGGGTATTGATGGCTACACCTTC. The encoded protein is CASSFEGIDGYTF. Full variable domain (remainder filled in from reference TRBV5-1 and TRBJ1-2): KAGVTQTPRYLIKTRGQQVTLSCSPISGHRSVSWYQQTPGQGLQFLFEYFSETQRNKGNFPGRFSGRQFSNSRSEMNVSTLELGDSALYLCASSFEGIDGYTFGSGTRLTVV.

This clone showed up just once. The J gene is TRBJ1-5, the V gene TRBV14; D may be TRBD1 (6 bases). The CDR3 runs to 13 residues. Trimming took 4 bases from V and 4 from J, leaving 8 bases between them. The germline V gene has CDR1 SGHDN and CDR2 FVKESK. Here the CDR3 reads CASSLTGNQPQHF. The DNA of the CDR3 is TGTGCCAGCAGCCTAACAGGGAATCAGCCCCAGCATTTT.

The rearrangement links TRBV5-1 to TRBJ2-7, with 9 positions matching TRBD1. The CDR3 runs to 15 residues. Trimming took 0 bases from V and 0 from J; bases not matched to a gene: 1. The germline V gene has CDR1 SGHRS and CDR2 YFSETQ. The CDR3 region is CASSLGQGVSYEQYF. DNA for the CDR3: TGCGCCAGCAGCTTGGGACAGGGGGTCTCCTACGAGCAGTACTTC.

The V and J genes are TRBV6-1 and TRBJ2-2, with TRBD1 matching 7 bases. The CDR3 runs 15 residues. V gave up 4 bases and J gave up 4 bases; unmatched junction bases: 6. In germline, CDR1 is MNHNS, CDR2 SASEGT. For the CDR3, the DNA is TGTGCCAGCAGTGGACTGAGACAGGGCACCGGGGAGCTGTTTTTT. It translates to CASSGLRQGTGELFF.

CDR3 loop: CASSSGLAGLQETQYF. Here the CDR3 DNA reads TGTGCCAGCAGCTCCGGACTAGCGGGCCTCCAAGAGACCCAGTACTTC. This chain joins TRBV5-4 and TRBJ2-5; TRBD2 matches at 11 bases. V gave up 3 bases and J gave up 1 base; unmatched junction bases: 5. Germline assignment: CDR1 SGHNT and CDR2 YYREEE (reference sequence). This CDR3 is 16 amino acids long.

The chain uses TRBV19 and TRBJ1-1; the match to TRBD1 covers 7 bases. Germline-derived CDR1 and CDR2 are LNHDA and SQIVND (reference sequence). The CDR3 spans 14 residues. Trimming cost V 5 bases and J 1 base; bases outside gene matches: 4. The CDR3 loop is CASSVRQGNTEAFF. The CDR3, as DNA: TGTGCCAGTAGTGTCAGACAGGGGAACACTGAAGCTTTCTTT.